This record concerns one TCR beta chain sequence. This specimen belongs to a study of shared clonotypes between healthy human individuals. A roughly 220 ng quantity of DNA, roughly 32,000 T cell genomes, went into the sorted-subset replicate PCRs. Produced via immunoSEQ multiplex PCR; TCRdb's table is partial and in-frame only. The sample lists some 2 million clones, approximately 94% occurring once. It was CD45RO-negative cells, positively selected for CCR7, that made up naive CD8 cells, with terminally differentiated effector memory CD45RA+ cells excluded. Germline V gene sequence: CDR1 SQVTM, CDR2 ANQGSEA. The CDR3 spans 13 residues. Trimming cost V 0 bases and J 4 bases, with 9 bases left between them.

The sequenced sample consisted of naive CD8+ T cells sorted from blood. The chain recombines TRBV29-1 with TRBJ1-2; D unresolved. The TCR sequence derives from a man aged 18 to 29 in good health. The CDR3: CSVEDTLSYGYTF. CDR3 coding DNA: TGCAGCGTTGAAGACACACTTAGCTATGGCTACACCTTC.